Sequencing of this T cell receptor (beta chain) was carried out in a study of blood T cell repertoires in COVID-19. For the study at large: Some COVID-19 samples were acute and others convalescent; all came from the United States, Italy and Spain.

The CDR3 is made up of 13 amino acids. The V end lost 3 bases, the J end lost 11 bases, and 16 bases lay between the germline ends. CDR1 and CDR2 from the germline V gene are SEHNR and FQNEAQ (reference sequence). This clone was counted only a few times. TCRdb's table, derived via immunoSEQ multiplex PCR, lists solely in-frame clones and lacks some. The table has some 190,000 clones, under 85% seen once. This receptor was identified in an elderly man with COVID-19, enrolled during active disease. What was sequenced was peripheral blood. The J gene is TRBJ1-1, the V gene TRBV7-9, with D tentatively TRBD1 (5 bases). The DNA for the CDR3 is TGTGCCAGCAGCTTTTCAGGGCCCGAAGTGGCTTTCTTT. Amino acids: CASSFSGPEVAFF. Variable domain in full (rest from reference TRBV7-9 and TRBJ1-1): DTGVSQNPRHKITKRGQNVTFRCDPISEHNRLYWYRQTLGQGPEFLTYFQNEAQLEKSRLLSDRFSAERPKGSFSTLEIQRTEQGDSAMYLCASSFSGPEVAFFGQGTRLTVV.